This paragraph covers one TCR beta chain sequence. Its cognate antigen is unknown. The purity of all sorted populations exceeded 95%. The data stem from a study of beta chain features in type 1 diabetes. Study results and caveats: A closer apparent resemblance between naive, central memory and Treg TCRB repertoires was seen in patients than in healthy donors. Within each of all four CD4+ subsets, Type 1 diabetes patients had TCRB CDR3s that were moderately but significantly shorter.

Since all of the isolated RNA was reverse transcribed, expressed TCRB transcripts were what got sequenced. Libraries were prepared by immunoSEQ multiplex PCR; TCRdb keeps only in-frame clonotypes and omits some of them. Of some 160,000 clones listed, over 7.5% are singletons. The CDR3 has 15 residues. The V gene lost 2 bases and the J gene lost 4 bases, with 17 bases spanning the gap. Germline V CDR1 and CDR2: GTSNPN, SVGIG (reference sequence). The receptor was isolated from a woman between 18 and 29 years old in good health. V gene TRBV30 combines with J gene TRBJ1-2; D unclear. Sequencing was done on a sample of central memory CD4+ T cells from blood. The CDR3 nucleotides are TGTGCCTGGAGTCCCCCAGGCGGGGTTGGCTATGGCTACACCTTC. This encodes CAWSPPGGVGYGYTF.